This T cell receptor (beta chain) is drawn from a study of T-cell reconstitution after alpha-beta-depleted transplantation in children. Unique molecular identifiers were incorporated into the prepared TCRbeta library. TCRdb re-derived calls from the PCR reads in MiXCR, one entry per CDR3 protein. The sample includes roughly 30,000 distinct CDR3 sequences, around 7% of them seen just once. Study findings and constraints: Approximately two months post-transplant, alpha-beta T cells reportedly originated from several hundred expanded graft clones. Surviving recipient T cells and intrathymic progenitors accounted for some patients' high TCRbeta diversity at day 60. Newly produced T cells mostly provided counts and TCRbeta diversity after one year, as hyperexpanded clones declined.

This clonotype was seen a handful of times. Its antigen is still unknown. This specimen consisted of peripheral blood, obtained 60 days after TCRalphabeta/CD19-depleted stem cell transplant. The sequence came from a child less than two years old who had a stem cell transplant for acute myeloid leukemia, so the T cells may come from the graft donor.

This CDR3 reads CATHSHTGELFF. The CDR3 nucleotides read TGTGCCACCCACTCCCACACCGGGGAGCTGTTTTTT. V gene TRBV13 combines with J gene TRBJ2-2; D unresolved. V lost 10 bases to trimming and J lost 3 bases, with 9 bases between them. CDR1 PRHDT and CDR2 FYEKMQ come from the germline V gene (reference sequence). This CDR3 is 12 amino acids long.